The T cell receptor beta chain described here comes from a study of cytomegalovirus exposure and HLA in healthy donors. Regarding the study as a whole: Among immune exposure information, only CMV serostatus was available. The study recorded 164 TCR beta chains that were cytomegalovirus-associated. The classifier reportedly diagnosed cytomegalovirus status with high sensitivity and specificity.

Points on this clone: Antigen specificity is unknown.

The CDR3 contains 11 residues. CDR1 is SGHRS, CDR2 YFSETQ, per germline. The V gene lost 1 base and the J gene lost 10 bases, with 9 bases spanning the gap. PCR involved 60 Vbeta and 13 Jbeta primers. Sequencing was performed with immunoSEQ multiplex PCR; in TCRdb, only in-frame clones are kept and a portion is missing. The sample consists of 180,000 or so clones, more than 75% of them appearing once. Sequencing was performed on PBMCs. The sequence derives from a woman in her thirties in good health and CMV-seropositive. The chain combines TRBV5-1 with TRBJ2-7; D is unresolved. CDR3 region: CASSLQGVQYF. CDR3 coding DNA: TGCGCCAGCAGCTTGCAAGGAGTTCAGTACTTC.